Listed below are T cell receptor beta chains from one sample, sequenced in a study of T cell responses to AZD1222 COVID-19 vaccine. Clones were sequenced by immunoSEQ multiplex PCR, and TCRdb holds only the in-frame ones, with some missing. The sample lists around 70,000 clones, approximately 80% seen once, with around an eighth in the top ten. The sequencing here drew on peripheral blood, taken on day 0 of AZD1222 vaccination. The source is an adult in good health. Each CDR3 is given with its conserved first and last residue. D genes are given only for firm matches. Rows give clone size only sometimes, using once, few, many, or a class for an expanded clone.

>-|TRBV4-3|TRBJ2-3|-
CASSQGIVGAGDTQYF
TGCGCCAGCAGCCAAGGAATCGTGGGCGCAGGAGATACGCAGTATTTT
>once|TRBV12-2|TRBJ2-1|-
CASRRGGDEQFF
TGTGCAAGTCGCCGGGGTGGTGATGAGCAGTTCTTC
>-|TRBV5-1|TRBJ1-2|-
CASSLQGPANYGYTF
TGCGCCAGCAGCCTTCAGGGTCCGGCTAACTATGGCTACACCTTC
>once|TRBV5-6|TRBJ1-3|-
CASSLATRDTDF
TGTGCCAGCAGCTTGGCAACAAGGGACACGGATTTT
>-|TRBV4-1|TRBJ2-2|-
CASRLNDRTQELFF
TGCGCCAGCAGACTCAATGACAGGACCCAGGAGCTGTTTTTT
>-|TRBV7-2|TRBJ1-3|-
CASIPGRGTGNTIYF
TGTGCCAGCATCCCGGGGCGGGGGACTGGAAACACCATATATTTT
>-|TRBV6-5|TRBJ1-3|-
CAHGTTGNTIYF
TGTGCCCACGGGACAACCGGAAACACCATATATTTT
>-|TRBV19|TRBJ2-7|TRBD2
CASSPTGTTYEQYF
TGTGCCAGTAGTCCCACCGGGACTACCTACGAGCAGTACTTC
>-|TRBV5-1|TRBJ2-2|TRBD1
CASSLGTGAVTGELFF
TGCGCCAGCAGCCTTGGGACAGGGGCGGTCACCGGGGAGCTGTTTTTT
>-|TRBV5-6|TRBJ2-5|TRBD1
CASSRWDRVWETQYF
TGTGCCAGCAGCCGATGGGACAGGGTCTGGGAGACCCAGTACTTC